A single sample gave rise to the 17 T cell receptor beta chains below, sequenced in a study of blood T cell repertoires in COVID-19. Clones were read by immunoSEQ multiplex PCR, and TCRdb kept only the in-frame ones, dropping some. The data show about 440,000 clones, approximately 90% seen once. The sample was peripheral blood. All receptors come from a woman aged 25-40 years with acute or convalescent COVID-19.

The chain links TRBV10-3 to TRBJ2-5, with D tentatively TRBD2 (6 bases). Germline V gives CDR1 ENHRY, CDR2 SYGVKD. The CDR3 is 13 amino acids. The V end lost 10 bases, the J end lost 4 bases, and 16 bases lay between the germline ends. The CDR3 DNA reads TGTGCCAATAGGGCGGTCGGGGGAGAGACCCAGTACTTC. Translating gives CANRAVGGETQYF.

This CDR3 is CASSFSFAGNTDTQYF. The CDR3 DNA sequence: TGTGCCAGCAGTTTCAGTTTTGCGGGGAACACAGATACGCAGTATTTT. The chain joins TRBV28 to TRBJ2-3; TRBD2 might be the D (6 bases). The CDR3 extends over 16 amino acids. Trimming left V 3 bases short and J 2 bases short, with 15 bases between. In germline, CDR1 is MDHEN, CDR2 SYDVKM.

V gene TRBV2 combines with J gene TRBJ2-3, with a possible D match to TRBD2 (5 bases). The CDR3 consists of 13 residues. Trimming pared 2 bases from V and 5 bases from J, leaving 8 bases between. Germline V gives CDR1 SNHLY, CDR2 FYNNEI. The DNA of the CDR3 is TGTGCCAGCAGTGAAACTAGACTAGATACGCAGTATTTT. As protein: CASSETRLDTQYF.

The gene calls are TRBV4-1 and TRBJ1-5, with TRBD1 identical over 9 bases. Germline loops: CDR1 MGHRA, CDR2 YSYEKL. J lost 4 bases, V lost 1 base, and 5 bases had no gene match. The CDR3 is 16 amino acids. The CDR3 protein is CASSQVTGQGNQPQHF. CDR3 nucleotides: TGCGCCAGCAGCCAAGTTACGGGACAGGGTAATCAGCCCCAGCATTTT.

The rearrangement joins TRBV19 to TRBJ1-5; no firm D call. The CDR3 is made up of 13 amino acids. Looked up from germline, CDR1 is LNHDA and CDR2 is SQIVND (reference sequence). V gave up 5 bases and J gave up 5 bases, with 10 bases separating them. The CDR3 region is CASSSAEDQPQHF. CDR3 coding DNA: TGTGCCAGTAGTTCCGCCGAGGATCAGCCCCAGCATTTT.

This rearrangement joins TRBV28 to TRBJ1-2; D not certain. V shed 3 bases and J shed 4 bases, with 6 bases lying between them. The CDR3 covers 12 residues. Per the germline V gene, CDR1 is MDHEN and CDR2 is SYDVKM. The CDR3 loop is CASSFTGYGYTF. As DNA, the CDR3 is TGTGCCAGCAGTTTTACGGGCTATGGCTACACCTTC.

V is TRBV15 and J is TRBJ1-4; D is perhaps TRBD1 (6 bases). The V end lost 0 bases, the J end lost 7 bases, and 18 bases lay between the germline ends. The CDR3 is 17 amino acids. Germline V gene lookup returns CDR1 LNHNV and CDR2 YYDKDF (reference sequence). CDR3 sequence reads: CATSRDPRTVRGEKLFF. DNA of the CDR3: TGTGCCACCAGCAGAGATCCCCGGACAGTCCGGGGTGAAAAACTGTTTTTT. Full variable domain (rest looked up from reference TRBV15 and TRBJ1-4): DAMVIQNPRYQVTQFGKPVTLSCSQTLNHNVMYWYQQKSSQAPKLLFHYYDKDFNNEADTPDNFQSRRPNTSFCFLDIRSPGLGDTAMYLCATSRDPRTVRGEKLFFGSGTQLSVL.

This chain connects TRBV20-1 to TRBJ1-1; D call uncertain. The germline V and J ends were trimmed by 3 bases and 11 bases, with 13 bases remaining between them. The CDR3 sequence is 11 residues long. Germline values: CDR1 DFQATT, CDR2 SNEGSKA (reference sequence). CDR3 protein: CSASGGRAAFF. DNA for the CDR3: TGCAGTGCTAGCGGCGGGCGTGCGGCTTTCTTT.

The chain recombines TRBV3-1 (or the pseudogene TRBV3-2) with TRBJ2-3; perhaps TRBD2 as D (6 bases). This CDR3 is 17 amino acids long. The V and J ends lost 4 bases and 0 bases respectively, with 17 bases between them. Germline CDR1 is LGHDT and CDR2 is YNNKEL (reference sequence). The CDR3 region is CASSPGRIAGSTDTQYF. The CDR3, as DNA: TGTGCCAGCAGCCCGGGGCGAATCGCGGGGAGCACAGATACGCAGTATTTT.

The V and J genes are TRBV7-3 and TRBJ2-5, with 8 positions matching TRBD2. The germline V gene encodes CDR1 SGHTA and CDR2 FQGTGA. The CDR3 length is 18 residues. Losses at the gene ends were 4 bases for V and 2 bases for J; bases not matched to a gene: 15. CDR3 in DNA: TGTGCCAGCAGCTCCCGGGGGGGTGGCACTAAGGTACAAGAGACCCAGTACTTC. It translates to CASSSRGGGTKVQETQYF.

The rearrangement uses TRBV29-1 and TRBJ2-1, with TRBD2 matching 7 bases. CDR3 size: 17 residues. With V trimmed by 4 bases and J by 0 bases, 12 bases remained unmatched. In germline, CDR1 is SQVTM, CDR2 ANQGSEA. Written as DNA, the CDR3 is TGCAGCGTTGGCCGTCTGAGCGGGGCTCCCTCCTACAATGAGCAGTTCTTC. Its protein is CSVGRLSGAPSYNEQFF.

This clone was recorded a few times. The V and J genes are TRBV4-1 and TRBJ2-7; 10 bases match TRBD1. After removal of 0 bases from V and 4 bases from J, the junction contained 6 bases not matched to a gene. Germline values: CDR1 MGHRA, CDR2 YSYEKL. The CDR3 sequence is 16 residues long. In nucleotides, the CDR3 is TGCGCCAGCAGCCAAGATATTGGGACAGGGGAGTACGAGCAGTACTTC. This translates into CASSQDIGTGEYEQYF.

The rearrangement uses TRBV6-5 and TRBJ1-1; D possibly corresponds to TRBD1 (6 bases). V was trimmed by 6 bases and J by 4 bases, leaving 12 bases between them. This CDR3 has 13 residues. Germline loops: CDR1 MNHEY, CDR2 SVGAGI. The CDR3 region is CASRQGSGTEAFF. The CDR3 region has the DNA TGTGCCAGCAGACAGGGCTCCGGCACTGAAGCTTTCTTT.

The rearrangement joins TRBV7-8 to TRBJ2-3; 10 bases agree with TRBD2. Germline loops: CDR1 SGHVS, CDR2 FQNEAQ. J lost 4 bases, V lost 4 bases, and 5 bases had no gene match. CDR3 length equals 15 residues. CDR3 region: CASSYSGGAPDTQYF. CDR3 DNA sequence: TGTGCCAGCAGCTACAGCGGGGGGGCCCCAGATACGCAGTATTTT. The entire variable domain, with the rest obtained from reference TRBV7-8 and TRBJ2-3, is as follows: GAGVSQSPRYKVAKRGQDVALRCDPISGHVSLFWYQQALGQGPEFLTYFQNEAQLDKSGLPSDRFFAERPEGSVSTLKIQRTQQEDSAVYLCASSYSGGAPDTQYFGPGTRLTVL.

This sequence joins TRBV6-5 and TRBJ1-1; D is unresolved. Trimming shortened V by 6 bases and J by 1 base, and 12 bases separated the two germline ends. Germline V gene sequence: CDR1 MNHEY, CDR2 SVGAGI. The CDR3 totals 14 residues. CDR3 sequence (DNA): TGTGCCAGCAGAACCAATCTAGGGAACACTGAAGCTTTCTTT. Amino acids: CASRTNLGNTEAFF.

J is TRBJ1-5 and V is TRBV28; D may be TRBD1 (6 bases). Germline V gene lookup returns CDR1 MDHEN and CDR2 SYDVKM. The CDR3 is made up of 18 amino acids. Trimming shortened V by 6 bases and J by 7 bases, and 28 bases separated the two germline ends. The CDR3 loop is CASSPEPRKQGLKQPQHF. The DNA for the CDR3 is TGTGCCAGCAGCCCCGAACCGAGAAAACAGGGTTTAAAACAGCCCCAGCATTTT.

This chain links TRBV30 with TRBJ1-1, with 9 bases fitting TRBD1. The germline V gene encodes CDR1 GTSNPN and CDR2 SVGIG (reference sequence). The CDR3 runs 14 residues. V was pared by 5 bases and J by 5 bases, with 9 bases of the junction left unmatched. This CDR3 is CAWRQGDRRTEAFF. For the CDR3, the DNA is TGTGCCTGGCGACAGGGGGATCGGCGGACTGAAGCTTTCTTT.